These T cell receptor beta chains were read from a single sample in a study of T cells in Graves' hyperthyroidism and ophthalmopathy. Via MiXCR, TCRdb re-called the multiplex PCR reads, giving one row per CDR3 protein. The table includes 300,000 to 400,000 distinct CDR3 sequences, approximately 18% detected once. The sample taken for sequencing was blood. Receptors originate from a woman in her forties or fifties with Graves' hyperthyroidism. The CDR3 runs from the conserved cysteine through the conserved F or W. Fields, in order: CDR3 DNA, CDR3 protein, V gene, J gene, D gene, clone size. A D gene is named only where the DNA matches it firmly. Clone size is not always given. Where it is, it says once, few, many or a class for expanded clones.

TGTGCCAGTGGGGGACAGGGGATACGGGAAAAACTGTTTTTT,CASGGQGIREKLFF,TRBV19,TRBJ1-4,TRBD1,-
TGTGCCAGCAGGGGGACAGCCTACAATGAGCAGTTCTTC,CASRGTAYNEQFF,TRBV6-1,TRBJ2-1,TRBD1,many
TGTGCCAGCAGCTTAGTGTCGTCTAGCGGGAGAGCCGGGGAGCTGTTTTTT,CASSLVSSSGRAGELFF,TRBV7-8,TRBJ2-2,TRBD2,few
TGTGCCAGCAGCTTAGACCCGGGGATTGGCGAGCAGTACTTC,CASSLDPGIGEQYF,TRBV7-9,TRBJ2-7,-,few
TGTGCCAGCAGCCAAGAACGAGGGGGCGTGCAAATGAACACTGAAGCTTTCTTT,CASSQERGGVQMNTEAFF,TRBV3-1,TRBJ1-1,TRBD1,few
TGTGCCTGGAGGCAGGGGGTCTCTGGAAACACCATATATTTT,CAWRQGVSGNTIYF,TRBV30,TRBJ1-3,TRBD1,-
TGTGCCATCAGTGAGGTCGGGAGTGAGACAGATACGCAGTATTTT,CAISEVGSETDTQYF,TRBV10-3,TRBJ2-3,-,few
TGTGCCAGCAGTGGATCGGGGCTGGGGAATCAGCCCCAGCATTTT,CASSGSGLGNQPQHF,TRBV2,TRBJ1-5,-,many
TGTGCCAGCAGTTACAATTCGGTAAACACTGAAGCTTTCTTT,CASSYNSVNTEAFF,TRBV6-5,TRBJ1-1,-,many
TGTGCCAGCAGCGCCCGGGACCGACACAATGAGCAGTTCTTC,CASSARDRHNEQFF,TRBV9,TRBJ2-1,-,-
TGTGCCAGTAGTATAGCGGGAGAAAAAGAGACCCAGTACTTC,CASSIAGEKETQYF,TRBV19,TRBJ2-5,-,-
TGCAGTGCTAGAGTGGGGACTAGTTTGTATGAGCAGTTCTTC,CSARVGTSLYEQFF,TRBV20-1,TRBJ2-1,TRBD2,-
TGTGCCAGCAGACACGCCCTCCGGCGGGGGGGCGCCTACAATGAGCAGTTCTTC,CASRHALRRGGAYNEQFF,TRBV6-1,TRBJ2-1,TRBD2,many
TGTGCCAGTAGTGCTCCCGGGACAGGGACCACTGAAGCTTTCTTT,CASSAPGTGTTEAFF,TRBV19,TRBJ1-1,TRBD1,-
TGTGCCAGCAGTCCACCTGGGGAGAACACCGGGGAGCTGTTTTTT,CASSPPGENTGELFF,TRBV6-1,TRBJ2-2,-,-
TGTGCCATCACCCCAGGGGTTACCGGGGAGCTGTTTTTT,CAITPGVTGELFF,TRBV10-3,TRBJ2-2,-,few
TGCAGTGCTTGGGGGGACAGGGAATCGGGTGAGCAGTTCTTC,CSAWGDRESGEQFF,TRBV20-1,TRBJ2-1,TRBD1,-
TGTGCCAGTAGTAATGGGGTGACAGGGCCGAGGAGGGACACTGAAGCTTTCTTT,CASSNGVTGPRRDTEAFF,TRBV19,TRBJ1-1,TRBD1,few
TGTGCCAGCAGCGCCCGGACAGGGCAATACAATGAGCAGTTCTTC,CASSARTGQYNEQFF,TRBV11-2,TRBJ2-1,TRBD1,few
TGTGCCTGCCTCAATTACGGGTCCCTGGTGGAGACCCAGTACTTC,CACLNYGSLVETQYF,TRBV30,TRBJ2-5,-,few
TGTGCCAGCAGCGCCCGGGGGATGACGGGTAACACAGATACGCAGTATTTT,CASSARGMTGNTDTQYF,TRBV9,TRBJ2-3,-,few
TGTGCCAGCAGTTACTCGGGGTGGCAGCTTTCCCCAACTAATGAAAAACTGTTTTTT,CASSYSGWQLSPTNEKLFF,TRBV6-5,TRBJ1-4,-,-
TGTGCCAGCAGCTCTAACGCGGGGAGCTCCTACAATGAGCAGTTCTTC,CASSSNAGSSYNEQFF,TRBV7-9,TRBJ2-1,-,few
TGTGCCAGCAGCCCCTATCAGGTCGGGGCCAACGTCCTGACTTTC,CASSPYQVGANVLTF,TRBV7-2,TRBJ2-6,-,many
TGTGCCACCTCCCGGACAGGGGGCAGCTATGGCTACACCTTC,CATSRTGGSYGYTF,TRBV24-1,TRBJ1-2,TRBD1,-
TGCAGTGCTAGAGGAAGACTAGCGGGAGGTCAAGAGACCCAGTACTTC,CSARGRLAGGQETQYF,TRBV20-1,TRBJ2-5,TRBD2,-
TGTGCCAGCAGTGAAGGAGGGGGCTATAGCAATCAGCCCCAGCATTTT,CASSEGGGYSNQPQHF,TRBV6-1,TRBJ1-5,TRBD1,-
TGTGCCAGCAGTTTGGCAGCTTCCTACGAGCAGTACTTC,CASSLAASYEQYF,TRBV28,TRBJ2-7,-,many